This T cell receptor beta chain is drawn from a study of blood T cell repertoires in COVID-19. Assay used: immunoSEQ multiplex PCR; TCRdb lists only in-frame clones, some missing. The sample includes about 430,000 clones, about 88% seen only once; the top ten take 1.4% to 1.5%. V was shortened by 6 bases and J by 0 bases, with 9 bases between the two germline ends. This CDR3 spans 13 amino acids. CDR1 is MNHEY, CDR2 SMNVEV, per germline (reference sequence). The table lists this clone with a count of one. Within the sample, other DNA sequences also encode this same CDR3. This clonotype was obtained from a woman younger than 35 who had been exposed to COVID-19. The sample consisted of PBMCs or T cells enriched from blood (not recorded which). The chain is built from TRBV27 and TRBJ2-7; possibly TRBD1 for D (6 bases). The CDR3 is CASSQGSSYEQYF. CDR3 coding DNA: TGTGCCAGCAGCCAGGGGAGCTCCTACGAGCAGTACTTC.